The 21 T cell receptor beta chains listed next were all sequenced from one sample in a study of identical twins. MiXCR was run by TCRdb on the 5' RACE reads, yielding one entry per CDR3 protein. The sample includes about 470,000 distinct CDR3 sequences, 20% to 30% of them seen just once. The sample also formed part of further work on T cells expressing NK-cell markers.

Sequenced sample: CD4+ T cells sorted from blood. These receptor sequences come from a woman between 18 and 29 years old in good health.

The V gene is TRBV6-1, the J gene TRBJ2-7; 8 nucleotides agree with TRBD2. Trimming at V came to 6 bases and at J to 4 bases, leaving 11 bases not matched to a gene. The CDR3 loop spans 15 amino acids. Germline CDR1 reads MNHNS; CDR2 reads SASEGT. The chain's CDR3 is CASRREVTGRYEQYF. The CDR3, as DNA: TGTGCCAGCAGGCGGGAGGTTACAGGAAGATACGAGCAGTACTTC.

The chain links TRBV28 to TRBJ1-4; 7 bases align to TRBD1. With 5 bases clipped from V and 4 bases from J, the junction kept 10 bases outside the gene matches. This CDR3 has 16 residues. Germline lookup yields CDR1 MDHEN and CDR2 SYDVKM. Written as DNA, the CDR3 is TGTGCCAGCAGTCTCCATCGACAGGGAGTTAATGAAAAACTGTTTTTT. Amino acids: CASSLHRQGVNEKLFF. Based on the CDR3 plus reference TRBV28 and TRBJ1-4, the full variable domain is DVKVTQSSRYLVKRTGEKVFLECVQDMDHENMFWYRQDPGLGLRLIYFSYDVKMKEKGDIPEGYSVSREKKERFSLILESASTNQTSMYLCASSLHRQGVNEKLFFGSGTQLSVL.

This clonotype was detected only a few times. The genes are TRBV3-1 and TRBJ2-7, with 14 bases matching TRBD2. There are 17 residues in the CDR3. The germline V gene encodes CDR1 LGHDT and CDR2 YNNKEL (reference sequence). J gave up 4 bases and V 3 bases, and 8 bases lay outside the gene matches. The CDR3 region is CASSHFRTSGRNYEQYF. The CDR3, as DNA: TGTGCCAGCAGCCACTTTCGGACTAGCGGGAGGAATTACGAGCAGTACTTC.

The chain links TRBV20-1 to TRBJ1-6, with D perhaps TRBD1 (5 bases). Per germline, CDR1 DFQATT and CDR2 SNEGSKA (reference sequence). The CDR3 runs 14 residues. V lost 5 bases to trimming and J lost 8 bases, with 16 bases between them. The CDR3 DNA reads as TGCAGTGCTCAGCCGAGACAGACAGATTCACCCCTCCACTTT. Encoded protein: CSAQPRQTDSPLHF.

The J gene is TRBJ2-1, the V gene TRBV20-1; 8 nucleotides align to TRBD1. Per germline, CDR1 DFQATT and CDR2 SNEGSKA (reference sequence). V trimming: 0 bases; J trimming: 6 bases; junction bases outside the gene matches: 7. The length of the CDR3 is 15 residues. The CDR3 sequence: CSARDPGQGTNEQFF. The CDR3 DNA reads as TGCAGTGCTAGAGACCCAGGACAGGGTACCAATGAGCAGTTCTTC.

The gene calls are TRBV19 and TRBJ1-1; the match to TRBD1 covers 7 bases. The CDR3 extends over 14 amino acids. The V and J ends lost 3 bases and 4 bases, in that order; junction bases with no gene match: 5. The germline V gene encodes CDR1 LNHDA and CDR2 SQIVND (reference sequence). Here the CDR3 DNA reads TGTGCCAGTAGTATTGGAGGGGGCGGCACTGAAGCTTTCTTT. This codes for CASSIGGGGTEAFF.

This clonotype was found a few times. The chain uses TRBV3-1 and TRBJ2-2, with D possibly being TRBD1 or TRBD2 (5 bases each). V lost 11 bases and J 6 bases, leaving 19 bases between the germline ends. The CDR3 totals 14 residues. Germline V gene sequence: CDR1 LGHDT, CDR2 YNNKEL (reference sequence). CDR3 amino acids: CAASGTVVSGELFF. The CDR3 nucleotides read TGTGCCGCATCCGGGACGGTGGTATCCGGGGAGCTGTTTTTT.

The rearrangement joins TRBV20-1 to TRBJ1-1; the D gene is possibly TRBD1 (5 bases). V dropped 6 bases and J dropped 1 base, with 15 bases sitting between them. Germline assignment: CDR1 DFQATT and CDR2 SNEGSKA (reference sequence). The CDR3 totals 14 residues. The CDR3 nucleotides read TGCAGTGCACGAGTGGGGCTGCGGAACACTGAAGCTTTCTTT. Translating it yields CSARVGLRNTEAFF.

This sequence joins TRBV3-1 and TRBJ2-1; tentatively, D is TRBD1 (5 bases). The CDR3 sequence is 14 residues long. Trimming left V 4 bases short and J 12 bases short, with 19 bases between. Germline CDR1 reads LGHDT; CDR2 reads YNNKEL (reference sequence). As DNA, the CDR3 is TGTGCCAGCAGCCGCTTTGGGGTAGGGGCTGGGCAGTTCTTC. It specifies CASSRFGVGAGQFF.

This clonotype was counted a few times. The chain joins TRBV11-2 to TRBJ2-1; the D call may be TRBD1 or TRBD2 (6 bases each). This CDR3 spans 16 amino acids. Trimming shortened V by 1 base and J by 2 bases, and 12 bases separated the two germline ends. Germline V gene sequence: CDR1 SGHAT, CDR2 FQNNGV. The CDR3: CASSLVGGTTYNEQFF. The CDR3 DNA reads as TGTGCCAGCAGCTTAGTCGGCGGGACAACCTACAATGAGCAGTTCTTC.

This clonotype was picked up a small number of times. J is TRBJ2-5 and V is TRBV5-1; 7 bases are a match to TRBD1. V trimming: 2 bases; J trimming: 2 bases; junction bases outside the gene matches: 6. CDR1 is SGHRS and CDR2 is YFSETQ in the germline V gene. CDR3 length: 15 amino acids. The CDR3 sequence is CASSFSGQKQETQYF. The CDR3 DNA reads as TGCGCCAGCAGCTTCTCGGGACAGAAACAAGAGACCCAGTACTTC.

This clonotype turned up a few times. This chain joins TRBV30 and TRBJ2-5; D gene unclear. The V gene lost 3 bases and the J gene lost 2 bases, with 4 bases spanning the gap. This CDR3 region has 11 residues. The germline gives CDR1 GTSNPN, CDR2 SVGIG (reference sequence). The CDR3: CAWSHQETQYF. DNA of the CDR3: TGTGCCTGGAGCCATCAAGAGACCCAGTACTTC. The variable domain in full, completed from reference TRBV30 and TRBJ2-5, reads SQTIHQWPATLVQPVGSPLSLECTVEGTSNPNLYWYRQAAGRGLQLLFYSVGIGQISSEVPQNLSASRPQDRQFILSSKKLLLSDSGFYLCAWSHQETQYFGPGTRLLVL.

This clonotype was found a few times. The rearrangement uses TRBV20-1 and TRBJ2-1, with 10 bases identical to TRBD2. The CDR3 length is 16 residues. V shed 5 bases, J shed 3 bases, and the junction held 10 bases outside the gene matches. Germline V CDR1 and CDR2: DFQATT, SNEGSKA (reference sequence). CDR3 sequence (DNA): TGCAGTGCTCCTTTCCTAGCGGGAGAACGCTACAATGAGCAGTTCTTC. Its protein product is CSAPFLAGERYNEQFF.

The rearrangement uses TRBV11-2 and TRBJ2-1; the D call may be TRBD1 or TRBD2 (5 bases each). CDR3 length: 17 residues. V lost 1 base, J lost 0 bases, and 13 bases lay in between. Per germline, CDR1 SGHAT and CDR2 FQNNGV. The CDR3 reads CASSLGVAGSSYNEQFF. In nucleotides, the CDR3 is TGTGCCAGCAGCTTAGGGGTTGCAGGGAGCTCCTACAATGAGCAGTTCTTC.

This clonotype was detected only once. The gene calls are TRBV20-1 and TRBJ2-5; 11 bases map to TRBD2. CDR1 and CDR2 (germline): DFQATT, SNEGSKA (reference sequence). Unmatched junction bases numbered 11, after V lost 3 bases and J lost 5 bases. The CDR3 runs to 16 residues. CDR3 protein: CSASTVSGGADETQYF. The CDR3 nucleotides read TGCAGTGCTAGTACGGTTAGCGGGGGGGCGGATGAGACCCAGTACTTC.

The chain links TRBV2 to TRBJ2-7; 11 nucleotides agree with TRBD2. CDR3 length: 17 amino acids. The ends lost 5 bases at V and 0 bases at J; junction bases unmatched: 9. The germline gives CDR1 SNHLY, CDR2 FYNNEI. CDR3 sequence reads: CASSYNPTSGTSYEQYF. The CDR3 nucleotides are TGTGCCAGCAGTTATAACCCGACTAGCGGGACCTCCTACGAGCAGTACTTC.

The V call is TRBV5-1, the J call TRBJ2-1, with TRBD2 as a possible D gene (6 bases). The CDR3 consists of 15 residues. V was pared by 0 bases and J by 3 bases, with 10 bases between. The germline CDR1 and CDR2 sequences are SGHRS and YFSETQ. CDR3 region: CASSLGRGIYNEQFF. The CDR3 coding sequence is TGCGCCAGCAGCTTGGGACGCGGGATCTACAATGAGCAGTTCTTC.

This chain joins TRBV20-1 and TRBJ2-7, with 13 bases matching TRBD2. V shed 2 bases and J 7 bases; nucleotides not matched to a gene: 5. Looked up from germline, CDR1 is DFQATT and CDR2 is SNEGSKA (reference sequence). The CDR3 spans 14 residues. The CDR3 DNA reads as TGCAGTGCTAGACTACTAGCGGGGGGGCGAGAGCAGTACTTC. This sequence encodes CSARLLAGGREQYF.

The genes are TRBV6-1 and TRBJ2-5; D assignment may be TRBD1 or TRBD2 (5 bases each). CDR1 MNHNS and CDR2 SASEGT come from the germline V gene. The V and J ends lost 5 bases and 3 bases respectively, with 16 bases between them. The CDR3 spans 15 residues. In DNA form, the CDR3 reads TGTGCCAGCAGTCCCCGGGACCTGGGGGAAGAGACCCAGTACTTC. Encoded protein: CASSPRDLGEETQYF.

The CDR3 nucleotides read TGCAGTGCGGGCCTAGCGGGAGGTGCCGGTGAGCAGTTCTTC. Translation: CSAGLAGGAGEQFF. This rearrangement joins TRBV20-1 to TRBJ2-1; 11 bases fit TRBD2. The CDR3 spans 14 residues. V dropped 6 bases and J dropped 9; count of bases not matched to a gene: 10. Per germline, CDR1 DFQATT and CDR2 SNEGSKA (reference sequence).

The chain carries TRBV12-3 or TRBV12-4 and TRBJ2-6; either TRBD1 or TRBD2 may supply D (5 bases each). With 8 bases removed from V and 3 bases from J, the gap between germline ends came to 14 bases. The CDR3 runs to 15 residues. This CDR3 is CASFPLGVGANVLTF. The DNA for the CDR3 is TGTGCCAGCTTCCCTTTGGGGGTTGGGGCCAACGTCCTGACTTTC.